These 6 T cell receptor beta chains share one sample of origin, sequenced in a study of cytomegalovirus exposure and HLA in healthy donors. Both 60 Vbeta primers and 13 Jbeta primers went into the PCR. Profiled with immunoSEQ multiplex PCR; TCRdb holds only in-frame clones, not every one. This table holds about 210,000 clones, more than 75% found once. The sequenced material came from PBMCs. These receptors all come from a man between 35 and 55 years old in good health and CMV-seropositive.

CDR3 residues: CASSLVGYTGELFF. The CDR3 bases are TGCGCCAGCAGCTTGGTCGGGTACACCGGGGAGCTGTTTTTT. The chain uses TRBV5-1 and TRBJ2-2; D not certain. Trimming cost V 0 bases and J 3 bases, with 6 bases left between them. Germline loops: CDR1 SGHRS, CDR2 YFSETQ. There are 14 residues in the CDR3.

The rearrangement links TRBV6-5 to TRBJ1-2; D gene unclear. The CDR3 extends over 15 amino acids. Per the germline V gene, CDR1 is MNHEY and CDR2 is SVGAGI. Trimming shortened V by 0 bases and J by 0 bases, and 8 bases separated the two germline ends. The CDR3 DNA reads as TGTGCCAGCAGTTACTCCTACAGAGCTAACTATGGCTACACCTTC. As protein: CASSYSYRANYGYTF.

This chain joins TRBV7-3 and TRBJ2-1; no clear D. In germline, CDR1 is SGHTA, CDR2 FQGTGA. The V gene lost 4 bases and the J gene lost 5 bases, with 18 bases spanning the gap. The CDR3 is 16 amino acids. CDR3 loop: CASSSRHAPVHNEQFF. For the CDR3, the DNA is TGTGCCAGCAGCTCCAGGCACGCGCCTGTTCACAATGAGCAGTTCTTC.

The rearrangement uses TRBV30 and TRBJ2-3, with a weak D call TRBD2 (6 bases). The CDR3 is 14 amino acids. V was trimmed by 8 bases and J by 1 base, leaving 16 bases between them. CDR1 GTSNPN and CDR2 SVGIG come from the germline V gene (reference sequence). The CDR3 sequence: CARRLVGGTDTQYF. CDR3 in DNA: TGTGCCCGAAGACTAGTTGGAGGCACAGATACGCAGTATTTT.

V gene TRBV5-1 combines with J gene TRBJ1-1, with D possibly TRBD1 on 5 matching bases. The CDR3 contains 15 residues. Per germline, CDR1 SGHRS and CDR2 YFSETQ. Trimming removed 5 bases from V and 4 bases from J, with 18 bases in between. CDR3 nucleotides: TGCGCCAGCAGTCCTTCCCCAGGGTTAGTCACTGAAGCTTTCTTT. It codes for CASSPSPGLVTEAFF.

The V and J genes are TRBV29-1 and TRBJ2-2; D gene ambiguous. The germline V gene encodes CDR1 SQVTM and CDR2 ANQGSEA. Between the trimmed V and J ends, which lost 4 bases and 8 bases, there was a span of 11 bases. The CDR3 extends over 12 amino acids. The CDR3 loop is CSVGPFGGELFF. The CDR3, as DNA: TGCAGCGTTGGACCCTTCGGGGGGGAGCTGTTTTTT.